This record looks at one T cell receptor beta chain sequence and its context. TCRdb reprocessed the RT-PCR reads via MiXCR and lists one record per CDR3 protein. This table has hundreds of thousands of distinct CDR3 sequences, 16% appearing once. The sample is drawn from a study of patients and donors after allogeneic stem cell transplantation. Trimming left V 3 bases short and J 2 bases short, with 8 bases between. Per germline, CDR1 SQVTM and CDR2 ANQGSEA. CDR3 length: 12 residues. Sequencing was performed on blood, either unsorted or a sorted T cell fraction (not recorded which). This receptor was taken from a human donor who was either an allogeneic HSCT recipient or a stem cell or donor lymphocyte infusion donor (not recorded which). It is not recorded whose cells these are; they may come from a transplant donor. The chain couples TRBV29-1 to TRBJ2-7; D remains ambiguous. As DNA, the CDR3 is TGCAGCGTTGAGGTCGAGGCCTACGAGCAGTACTTC. This encodes CSVEVEAYEQYF.